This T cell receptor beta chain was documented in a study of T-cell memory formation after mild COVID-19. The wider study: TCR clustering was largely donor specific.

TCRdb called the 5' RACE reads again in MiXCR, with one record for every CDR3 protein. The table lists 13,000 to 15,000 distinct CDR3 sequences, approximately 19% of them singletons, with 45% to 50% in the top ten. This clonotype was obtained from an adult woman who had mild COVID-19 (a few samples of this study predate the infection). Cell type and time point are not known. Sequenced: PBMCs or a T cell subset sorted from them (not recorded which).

In nucleotides, the CDR3 is TGTGCCAGCAGTGTTATCAACCGCAGGGGTTCGTACGAGCAGTACTTC. It yields the protein CASSVINRRGSYEQYF. The gene calls are TRBV6-5 and TRBJ2-7, with D perhaps TRBD1 (6 bases). This CDR3 comprises 16 residues. Germline V gene sequence: CDR1 MNHEY, CDR2 SVGAGI. Trimming shortened V by 5 bases and J by 4 bases, and 21 bases separated the two germline ends.